Presented here are 28 T cell receptor beta chains from one specimen sequenced in a study of T cells in Graves' hyperthyroidism and ophthalmopathy. Amplified regions were TCR beta CDR3 sequences from RNA transcripts. When the TCR CDR3 underwent first-round RT-PCR, the HTBI primer set was used. TCRdb used MiXCR to reprocess the multiplex PCR reads, holding one entry per CDR3 protein. The sample yields about 250,000 distinct CDR3 sequences, roughly 20% seen once. Sequencing used blood. These receptors originate from a man between 25 and 39 years old with Graves' ophthalmopathy.

This clonotype occurred a few times. This rearrangement joins TRBV13 to TRBJ2-3; possible D gene TRBD2, 5 bases. Germline CDR1 PRHDT, CDR2 FYEKMQ (reference sequence). V was cut by 2 bases and J by 0 bases, with 9 bases left in between. This CDR3 is built from 15 residues. The CDR3 region has the DNA TGTGCCAGCAGCTTAAGGCGGGTTAGCACAGATACGCAGTATTTT. Its translation is CASSLRRVSTDTQYF. The complete variable domain, with remaining parts taken from reference TRBV13 and TRBJ2-3, reads AAGVIQSPRHLIKEKRETATLKCYPIPRHDTVYWYQQGPGQDPQFLISFYEKMQSDKGSIPDRFSAQQFSDYHSELNMSSLELGDSALYFCASSLRRVSTDTQYFGPGTRLTVL.

V is TRBV19 and J is TRBJ2-7; 9 bases map to TRBD1. V lost 4 bases to trimming and J lost 2 bases; unmatched junction nucleotides: 6. The germline CDR1 and CDR2 sequences are LNHDA and SQIVND (reference sequence). CDR3 length equals 15 residues. The CDR3 protein is CASSTPGQGPYEQYF. CDR3 sequence (DNA): TGTGCCAGTAGTACTCCGGGACAGGGTCCCTACGAGCAGTACTTC.

This clonotype has ten or more counts. The rearrangement links TRBV11-2 to TRBJ1-5, with D perhaps matching TRBD1 (5 bases). The germline V gene encodes CDR1 SGHAT and CDR2 FQNNGV. Trimming left V 0 bases short and J 5 bases short, with 11 bases between. The CDR3 is made up of 15 amino acids. The CDR3 sequence: CASSLEAGIDQPQHF. The CDR3 DNA is TGTGCCAGCAGCTTAGAAGCAGGGATCGATCAGCCCCAGCATTTT. Drawing the rest from reference TRBV11-2 and TRBJ1-5, the complete variable domain is EAGVAQSPRYKIIEKRQSVAFWCNPISGHATLYWYQQILGQGPKLLIQFQNNGVVDDSQLPKDRFSAERLKGVDSTLKIQPAKLEDSAVYLCASSLEAGIDQPQHFGDGTRLSIL.

This clonotype was counted only a few times. The rearrangement joins TRBV11-3 to TRBJ1-3; no firm D call. Germline values: CDR1 SGHNT, CDR2 YENEEA. There are 15 residues in the CDR3. V dropped 1 base and J dropped 4 bases, with 11 bases sitting between them. CDR3 bases: TGTGCCAGCAGCTTAGCCTGGACGGAAGGAAACACCATATATTTT. The encoded protein is CASSLAWTEGNTIYF.

V and J are TRBV3-1 and TRBJ2-5, with D tentatively TRBD1 or TRBD2 (5 bases each). V dropped 4 bases and J dropped 1 base, with 13 bases sitting between them. CDR1 and CDR2 (germline): LGHDT, YNNKEL (reference sequence). This CDR3 comprises 15 residues. CDR3 sequence reads: CASSPGTAIQETQYF. CDR3 sequence (DNA): TGTGCCAGCAGCCCAGGGACCGCAATCCAAGAGACCCAGTACTTC.

The J gene is TRBJ2-7, the V gene TRBV5-4; D gene ambiguous. This CDR3 has 13 residues. V dropped 1 base and J dropped 5 bases, with 10 bases sitting between them. Germline values: CDR1 SGHNT, CDR2 YYREEE (reference sequence). The CDR3 DNA reads as TGTGCCAGCAGCTTGTGGCCCACAGACGAGCAGTACTTC. Translation: CASSLWPTDEQYF.

This clonotype was recorded a few times. The genes are TRBV6-1 and TRBJ2-7; D is unclear. CDR3 length equals 13 residues. The germline CDR1 and CDR2 sequences are MNHNS and SASEGT. The V end was cut by 5 bases, the J end by 1 base, with 9 bases between. CDR3: CASSSRNSYEQYF. The CDR3 DNA reads TGTGCCAGCAGTTCCCGCAATTCCTACGAGCAGTACTTC.

At least ten counts were recorded for this clonotype. The chain carries TRBV5-8 and TRBJ1-2, with 7 bases fitting TRBD1. CDR1 SGHTS and CDR2 YDEGEE come from the germline V gene. The junction had 11 bases not matched to a gene; V was cut back by 0 bases and J by 6 bases. The CDR3 spans 16 residues. CDR3 nucleotide sequence: TGTGCCAGCAGCTTGGGTCCGACAGGGTTTATGGATGGCTACACCTTC. It encodes CASSLGPTGFMDGYTF.

In this sample, this clonotype turned up a few times. CDR3 DNA: TGTGCCAGCAGCCCTCGGAGATCCAGGGGCAATCAGCCCCAGCATTTT. The encoded protein is CASSPRRSRGNQPQHF. The J gene is TRBJ1-5, the V gene TRBV5-8; possible D gene TRBD1, 5 bases. Trimming pared 4 bases from V and 2 bases from J, leaving 16 bases between. Per the germline V gene, CDR1 is SGHTS and CDR2 is YDEGEE. This CDR3 is built from 16 residues.

The chain uses TRBV11-1 and TRBJ2-5; 9 positions match TRBD2. Germline loops: CDR1 SGHAT, CDR2 FQDESV (reference sequence). After removal of 5 bases from V and 0 bases from J, the junction contained 10 bases not matched to a gene. The CDR3 is made up of 17 amino acids. The CDR3 region is CASSLESSGTYQETQYF. Here the CDR3 DNA reads TGTGCCAGCAGCCTAGAATCTAGCGGGACCTACCAAGAGACCCAGTACTTC.

The chain couples TRBV20-1 to TRBJ1-1; D unclear. Germline lookup yields CDR1 DFQATT and CDR2 SNEGSKA (reference sequence). The CDR3 sequence is 12 residues long. Trimming pared 6 bases from V and 0 bases from J, leaving 8 bases between. The CDR3 reads CSAGHLNTEAFF. Written as DNA, the CDR3 is TGCAGTGCAGGCCATCTGAACACTGAAGCTTTCTTT.

About this clonotype itself: Since a much larger clone is just one base distant, this may be a read error. The gene calls are TRBV3-1 and TRBJ2-3; tentatively, D is TRBD2 (5 bases). There are 14 residues in the CDR3. Germline V lookup: CDR1 LGHDT, CDR2 YNNKEL (reference sequence). V gave up 11 bases and J gave up 0 bases, with 15 bases separating them. CDR3 nucleotides: TGTGCCGGCCGAGGGAGTGGGAGCACAGATACGCAGTATTTT. Its translation is CAGRGSGSTDTQYF.

The V and J genes are TRBV5-1 and TRBJ2-5; possibly TRBD2 for D (5 bases). The CDR3 is 14 amino acids. Germline V gene lookup returns CDR1 SGHRS and CDR2 YFSETQ. The germline V and J ends were trimmed by 1 base and 4 bases, with 11 bases remaining between them. CDR3 sequence (DNA): TGCGCCAGCAGCTTGACGGGGTTGGGAGAGACCCAGTACTTC. Protein: CASSLTGLGETQYF.

This chain links TRBV9 with TRBJ2-7; 7 bases fit TRBD1. After removal of 4 bases from V and 3 bases from J, the junction contained 10 bases not matched to a gene. The CDR3 has 15 amino acids. The germline CDR1 and CDR2 sequences are SGDLS and YYNGEE. The CDR3 protein is CASSLPGTEDYEQYF. CDR3 nucleotide sequence: TGTGCCAGCAGCTTACCCGGGACAGAAGACTACGAGCAGTACTTC. Complete variable domain (other parts from reference TRBV9 and TRBJ2-7): DSGVTQTPKHLITATGQRVTLRCSPRSGDLSVYWYQQSLDQGLQFLIQYYNGEERAKGNILERFSAQQFPDLHSELNLSSLELGDSALYFCASSLPGTEDYEQYFGPGTRLTVT.

This clonotype occurred many times. V and J are TRBV18 and TRBJ1-2; D gene ambiguous. Germline-derived CDR1 and CDR2 are KGHSH and LQKENI. The CDR3 runs to 13 residues. Deletions cut 3 bases from V and 4 bases from J, with 9 bases between. This chain's CDR3 is CASSPPTPYGYTF. The DNA of the CDR3 is TGTGCCAGCTCACCCCCCACCCCCTATGGCTACACCTTC.

The chain joins TRBV7-2 to TRBJ1-2; D may be TRBD1 (5 bases). Trimming cost V 0 bases and J 3 bases, with 8 bases left between them. Germline V lookup: CDR1 SGHTA, CDR2 FQGNSA. The CDR3 loop spans 14 amino acids. CDR3 region: CASSLATEYYGYTF. The CDR3 DNA is TGTGCCAGCAGCTTAGCGACAGAATACTATGGCTACACCTTC.

This clonotype appeared many times. V and J are TRBV12-3 or TRBV12-4 and TRBJ1-5, with 7 bases identical to TRBD1. CDR3 length: 14 amino acids. Unmatched junction bases numbered 1, after V lost 3 bases and J lost 2 bases. The CDR3 reads CASSFGQGNQPQHF. CDR3 bases: TGTGCCAGCAGTTTCGGACAGGGCAATCAGCCCCAGCATTTT.

This clonotype was picked up many times. The rearrangement links TRBV28 to TRBJ2-6; TRBD1 matches 10 bases. With 10 bases clipped from V and 0 bases from J, the junction kept 12 bases outside the gene matches. Per germline, CDR1 MDHEN and CDR2 SYDVKM. CDR3 length equals 18 residues. This chain's CDR3 is CAIRDRGLLSSGANVLTF. The CDR3 DNA reads as TGTGCCATCCGGGACAGGGGCCTTCTAAGCTCTGGGGCCAACGTCCTGACTTTC.

The rearrangement links TRBV11-2 to TRBJ2-7; TRBD2 matches 8 bases. Germline V gene lookup returns CDR1 SGHAT and CDR2 FQNNGV. The CDR3 is made up of 17 amino acids. The J segment lost 2 bases and the V segment lost 5 bases, leaving 14 bases of the junction unmatched. CDR3 in DNA: TGTGCCAGCAGCAAACTTGGAGCGGGAGTCATCACCTACGAGCAGTACTTC. It yields the protein CASSKLGAGVITYEQYF.

The chain is built from TRBV11-1 and TRBJ1-5, with 9 bases identical to TRBD1. The CDR3 covers 15 residues. Unmatched junction bases numbered 6, after V lost 7 bases and J lost 2 bases. CDR1 and CDR2 (germline): SGHAT, FQDESV (reference sequence). The CDR3: CASKSWDRGNQPQHF. In nucleotides, the CDR3 is TGTGCCAGCAAGTCCTGGGACAGGGGCAATCAGCCCCAGCATTTT.

The chain employs TRBV9 and TRBJ1-6; TRBD1 might be the D (5 bases). Per the germline V gene, CDR1 is SGDLS and CDR2 is YYNGEE. V was trimmed by 0 bases and J by 9 bases, leaving 7 bases between them. This CDR3 has 13 amino acids. CDR3 DNA sequence: TGTGCCAGCAGCGTAGGGGGGGGTTCACCCCTCCACTTT. It translates to CASSVGGGSPLHF.

This clonotype was detected a few times. The chain combines TRBV11-2 with TRBJ1-1; the D is unclear. The germline V gene encodes CDR1 SGHAT and CDR2 FQNNGV. V gave up 3 bases and J gave up 8 bases, with 16 bases separating them. The CDR3 length is 14 residues. CDR3: CASSFTRYGREAFF. Written as DNA, the CDR3 is TGTGCCAGCAGCTTTACAAGATACGGACGGGAAGCTTTCTTT.

The table lists this clonotype with many counts. The J gene is TRBJ2-3, the V gene TRBV20-1; TRBD2 aligns across 13 bases. The CDR3 has 15 amino acids. V was pared by 4 bases and J by 5 bases, with 6 bases of the junction left unmatched. Germline-derived CDR1 and CDR2 are DFQATT and SNEGSKA (reference sequence). CDR3 DNA: TGCAGTGCTAACGGACTAGCGGGAGATCAAGATACGCAGTATTTT. Translation gives CSANGLAGDQDTQYF.

The J gene is TRBJ2-6, the V gene TRBV5-1; D remains unclear. V was cut by 0 bases and J by 4 bases, with 5 bases left in between. The CDR3 is made up of 14 amino acids. CDR1 is SGHRS and CDR2 is YFSETQ in the germline V gene. The CDR3 loop is CASSLARGANVLTF. In DNA, the CDR3 is TGCGCCAGCAGCTTGGCTCGCGGGGCCAACGTCCTGACTTTC.

This chain uses TRBV19 with TRBJ1-1, with D hard to call. The germline V and J ends were trimmed by 7 bases and 5 bases, with 8 bases remaining between them. This CDR3 region has 11 residues. The germline CDR1 and CDR2 sequences are LNHDA and SQIVND (reference sequence). The CDR3 nucleotides are TGTGCCAGTACCCCTGAAACTGAAGCTTTCTTT. It translates to CASTPETEAFF.

The CDR3: CASSLQEEGPGNGYGYTF. As DNA, the CDR3 is TGTGCCAGCAGCCTACAGGAAGAGGGGCCGGGTAACGGCTATGGCTACACCTTC. V usage is TRBV7-9 and J usage is TRBJ1-2; tentatively, D is TRBD1 (5 bases). Per germline, CDR1 SEHNR and CDR2 FQNEAQ (reference sequence). The ends were cut back, 5 bases at V and 4 bases at J, with 26 bases in the middle. This CDR3 region has 18 residues.

The genes are TRBV24-1 and TRBJ2-3; tentative D call: TRBD1 (6 bases). CDR1 is KGHDR, CDR2 SFDVKD, per germline. The CDR3 extends over 16 amino acids. The V gene lost 1 base and the J gene lost 6 bases, with 16 bases spanning the gap. CDR3 DNA: TGTGCCACCAGTGATTTCTCGGCCAAGGGGGTGGATACGCAGTATTTT. It encodes CATSDFSAKGVDTQYF.

This clonotype has a count of ten or more. This chain links TRBV5-1 with TRBJ1-1; D might be TRBD1 (5 bases). V was clipped by 1 base and J by 3 bases, with 10 bases between them. The CDR3 length is 14 residues. Germline loops: CDR1 SGHRS, CDR2 YFSETQ. The CDR3 loop is CASSLRVGDTEAFF. As DNA, the CDR3 is TGCGCCAGCAGCTTGCGGGTGGGGGACACTGAAGCTTTCTTT.